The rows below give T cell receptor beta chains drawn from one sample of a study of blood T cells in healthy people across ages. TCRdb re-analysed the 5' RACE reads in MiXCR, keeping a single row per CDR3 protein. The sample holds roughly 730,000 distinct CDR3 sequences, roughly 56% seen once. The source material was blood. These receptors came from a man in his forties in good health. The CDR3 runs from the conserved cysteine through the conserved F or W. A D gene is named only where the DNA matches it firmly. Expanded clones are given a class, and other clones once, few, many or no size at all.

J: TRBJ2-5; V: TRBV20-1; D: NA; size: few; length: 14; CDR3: CSARAPGFRETQYF; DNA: TGCAGTGCTAGAGCGCCCGGGTTCAGAGAGACCCAGTACTTC
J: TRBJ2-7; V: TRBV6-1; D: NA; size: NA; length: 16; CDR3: CASSLVQVQGAYEQYF; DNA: TGTGCCAGCAGCCTAGTACAGGTCCAAGGGGCGTACGAGCAGTACTTC
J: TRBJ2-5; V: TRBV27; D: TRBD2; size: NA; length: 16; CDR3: CASSFWRGLTQETQYF; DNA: TGTGCCAGCAGTTTTTGGCGGGGGTTAACCCAAGAGACCCAGTACTTC
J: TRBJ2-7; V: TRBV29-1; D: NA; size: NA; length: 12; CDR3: CSVVTSGYEQYF; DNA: TGCAGCGTTGTGACGAGCGGCTACGAGCAGTACTTC
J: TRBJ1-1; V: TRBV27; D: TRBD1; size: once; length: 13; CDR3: CASSPSQGEGAFF; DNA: TGTGCCAGCAGTCCCTCCCAGGGGGAAGGAGCTTTCTTT
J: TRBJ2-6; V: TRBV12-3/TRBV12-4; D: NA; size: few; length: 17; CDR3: CASSSGLTTSGANVLTF; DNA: TGTGCCAGCAGTTCCGGACTGACTACCTCTGGGGCCAACGTCCTGACTTTC
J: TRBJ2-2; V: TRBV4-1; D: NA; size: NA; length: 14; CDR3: CASSQGQNTGELFF; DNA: TGCGCCAGCAGCCAAGGACAGAACACCGGGGAGCTGTTTTTT
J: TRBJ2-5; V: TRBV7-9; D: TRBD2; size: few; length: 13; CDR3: CASIPVREETQYF; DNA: TGTGCCAGCATCCCAGTGCGGGAGGAGACCCAGTACTTC
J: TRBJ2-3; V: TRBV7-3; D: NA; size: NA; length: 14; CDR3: CASSLSHSTDTQYF; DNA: TGTGCCAGCAGCTTAAGTCACAGCACAGATACGCAGTATTTT
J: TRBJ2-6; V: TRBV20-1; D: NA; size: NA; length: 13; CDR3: CSALESGANVLTF; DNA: TGCAGTGCTTTGGAATCTGGGGCCAACGTCCTGACTTTC
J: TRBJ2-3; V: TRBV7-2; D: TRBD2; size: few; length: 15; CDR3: CASRWLAGAGDTQYF; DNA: TGTGCCAGCAGATGGCTAGCGGGGGCAGGAGATACGCAGTATTTT
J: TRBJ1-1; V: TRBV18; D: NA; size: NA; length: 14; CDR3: CASSLGSGNTEAFF; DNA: TGTGCCAGCTCATTAGGGTCAGGGAACACTGAAGCTTTCTTT
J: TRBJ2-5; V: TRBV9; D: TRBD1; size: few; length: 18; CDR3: CASSVGVFRGRSEETQYF; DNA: TGTGCCAGCAGCGTAGGAGTATTTAGGGGGCGTAGTGAGGAGACCCAGTACTTC
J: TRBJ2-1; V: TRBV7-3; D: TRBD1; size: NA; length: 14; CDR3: CASSTRQGRDEQFF; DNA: TGTGCCAGCAGCACACGACAGGGTAGGGATGAGCAGTTCTTC
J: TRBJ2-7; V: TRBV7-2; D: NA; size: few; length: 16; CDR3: CASSVMGPKSAYEQYF; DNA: TGTGCCAGCAGCGTTATGGGGCCTAAGAGCGCCTACGAGCAGTACTTC
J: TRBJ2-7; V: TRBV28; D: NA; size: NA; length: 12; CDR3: CASRQPGDEQYF; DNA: TGTGCCAGCAGACAGCCGGGGGACGAGCAGTACTTC
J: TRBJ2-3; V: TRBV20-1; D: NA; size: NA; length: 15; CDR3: CSAFRPPRSTDTQYF; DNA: TGCAGTGCTTTTCGGCCCCCCCGAAGCACAGATACGCAGTATTTT
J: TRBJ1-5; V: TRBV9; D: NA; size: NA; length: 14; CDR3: CASSVAGEGQPQHF; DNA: TGTGCCAGCAGCGTAGCAGGGGAAGGTCAGCCCCAGCATTTT
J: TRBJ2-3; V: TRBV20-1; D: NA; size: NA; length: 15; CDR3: CSASLVAGRSDTQYF; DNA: TGCAGTGCTAGCCTTGTGGCAGGGCGGTCAGATACGCAGTATTTT
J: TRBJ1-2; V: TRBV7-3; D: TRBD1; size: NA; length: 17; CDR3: CASSLTTGTGSFYGYTF; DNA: TGTGCCAGCAGCTTAACGACAGGGACAGGGAGTTTCTATGGCTACACCTTC
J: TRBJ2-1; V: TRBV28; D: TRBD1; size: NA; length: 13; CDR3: CASRTQGTNEQFF; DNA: TGTGCCAGCAGAACACAGGGGACGAATGAGCAGTTCTTC
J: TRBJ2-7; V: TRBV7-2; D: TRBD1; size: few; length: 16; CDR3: CASSLAYRGFGDEQYF; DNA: TGTGCCAGCAGCTTAGCGTACAGGGGCTTTGGGGACGAGCAGTACTTC
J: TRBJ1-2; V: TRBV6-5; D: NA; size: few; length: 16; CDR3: CASIPTLGDPAYGYTF; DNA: TGTGCCAGCATCCCGACCCTGGGGGACCCGGCGTATGGCTACACCTTC
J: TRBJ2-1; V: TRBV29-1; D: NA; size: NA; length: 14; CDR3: CSVVWWGTYNEQFF; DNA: TGCAGCGTTGTTTGGTGGGGCACCTACAATGAGCAGTTCTTC
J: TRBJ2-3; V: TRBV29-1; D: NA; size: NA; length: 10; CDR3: CSVEDLTQYF; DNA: TGCAGCGTTGAGGATCTTACGCAGTATTTT
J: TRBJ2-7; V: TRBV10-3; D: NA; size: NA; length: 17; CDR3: CAISESMSGVVNYEQYF; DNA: TGTGCCATCAGTGAGAGTATGTCGGGGGTGGTAAATTACGAGCAGTACTTC
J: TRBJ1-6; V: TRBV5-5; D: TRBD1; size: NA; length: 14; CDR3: CASRTGTGHSPLHF; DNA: TGTGCCAGCAGAACCGGGACAGGGCATTCACCCCTCCACTTT
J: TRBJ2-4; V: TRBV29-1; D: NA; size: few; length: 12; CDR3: CSVVVAKNIQYF; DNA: TGCAGCGTTGTGGTAGCCAAAAACATTCAGTACTTC
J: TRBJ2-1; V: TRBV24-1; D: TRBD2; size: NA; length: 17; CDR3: CATSDGGTSGAYNEQFF; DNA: TGTGCCACCAGTGATGGCGGGACTAGCGGGGCCTACAATGAGCAGTTCTTC
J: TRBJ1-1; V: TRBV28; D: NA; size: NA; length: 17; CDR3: CASSFGVRAALNTEAFF; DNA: TGTGCCAGCAGTTTTGGGGTACGGGCAGCTCTAAACACTGAAGCTTTCTTT
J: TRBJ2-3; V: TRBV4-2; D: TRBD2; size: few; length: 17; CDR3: CASSLPPLTSGTDTQYF; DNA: TGTGCCAGCAGCCTTCCTCCCCTTACTAGCGGCACAGATACGCAGTATTTT
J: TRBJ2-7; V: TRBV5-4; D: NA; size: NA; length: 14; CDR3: CASSLAWGQHEQYF; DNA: TGTGCCAGCAGCTTGGCTTGGGGACAACACGAGCAGTACTTC
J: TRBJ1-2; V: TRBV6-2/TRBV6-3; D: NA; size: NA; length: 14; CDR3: CASSAGSGEDGYIF; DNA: TGTGCCAGCAGTGCAGGGAGCGGAGAGGATGGCTACATCTTC
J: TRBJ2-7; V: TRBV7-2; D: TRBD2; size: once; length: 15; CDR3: CAGSVTPGLAYEQYF; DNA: TGTGCCGGCAGCGTAACTCCGGGACTAGCTTACGAGCAGTACTTC
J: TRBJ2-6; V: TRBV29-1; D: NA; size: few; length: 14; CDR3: CSVLRPAGANVLTF; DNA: TGCAGCGTGCTCCGGCCGGCTGGGGCCAACGTCCTGACTTTC
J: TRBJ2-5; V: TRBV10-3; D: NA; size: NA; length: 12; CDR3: CAISALEETQYF; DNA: TGTGCCATCAGCGCCTTGGAGGAGACCCAGTACTTC
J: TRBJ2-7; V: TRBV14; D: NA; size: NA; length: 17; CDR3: CASSQDFWTATSYEQYF; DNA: TGTGCCAGCAGCCAAGATTTCTGGACCGCAACATCCTACGAGCAGTACTTC
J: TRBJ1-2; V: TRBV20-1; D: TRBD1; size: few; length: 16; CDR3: CSAPSGTGVIPDGYTF; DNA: TGCAGTGCTCCCTCCGGGACAGGTGTTATCCCCGATGGCTACACCTTC
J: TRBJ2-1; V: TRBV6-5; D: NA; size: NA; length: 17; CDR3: CASSYTEARGAGHEQFF; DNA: TGTGCCAGCAGTTACACCGAGGCTCGGGGGGCCGGGCATGAGCAGTTCTTC
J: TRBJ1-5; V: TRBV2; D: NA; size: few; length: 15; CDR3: CASSYTGTYNQPQHF; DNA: TGTGCCAGCAGCTACACCGGGACATACAATCAGCCCCAGCATTTT
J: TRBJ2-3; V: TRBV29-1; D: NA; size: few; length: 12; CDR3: CSDEGYTDTQYF; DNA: TGCAGCGATGAAGGGTACACAGATACGCAGTATTTT
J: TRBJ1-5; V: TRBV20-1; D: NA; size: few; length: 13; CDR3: CSAKQGLNQPQHF; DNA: TGCAGTGCTAAGCAGGGGTTGAATCAGCCCCAGCATTTT
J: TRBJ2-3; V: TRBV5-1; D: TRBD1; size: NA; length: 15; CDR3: CASRPTGARADTQYF; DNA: TGCGCCAGCAGACCGACAGGGGCCCGAGCAGATACGCAGTATTTT
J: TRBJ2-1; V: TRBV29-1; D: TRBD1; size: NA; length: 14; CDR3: CSVEGTGGSNEQFF; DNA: TGCAGCGTTGAAGGGACAGGGGGTTCCAATGAGCAGTTCTTC
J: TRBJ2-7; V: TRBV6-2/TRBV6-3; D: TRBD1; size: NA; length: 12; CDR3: CASGQGRMTQYF; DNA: TGTGCCAGCGGACAGGGGCGCATGACGCAGTACTTC
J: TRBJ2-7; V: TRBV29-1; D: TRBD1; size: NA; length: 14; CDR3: CSVRKTGGINEQYF; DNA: TGCAGCGTCCGCAAGACAGGGGGCATTAACGAGCAGTACTTC
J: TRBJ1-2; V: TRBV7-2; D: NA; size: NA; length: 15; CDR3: CASSLEEMLGYGYTF; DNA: TGTGCCAGCAGCTTGGAAGAAATGTTGGGCTATGGCTACACCTTC
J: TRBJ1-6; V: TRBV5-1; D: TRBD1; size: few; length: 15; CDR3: CASSPETGPNSPLHF; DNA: TGCGCCAGCAGCCCAGAGACAGGGCCCAATTCACCCCTCCACTTT